A selection of T cell receptor beta chains follows, all from one sample in a study of cytomegalovirus exposure and HLA in healthy donors. Clones were sequenced by immunoSEQ multiplex PCR, and TCRdb holds only the in-frame ones, with some missing. The data show 100,000 to 150,000 clones, 75% to 85% seen once. Sequenced: PBMCs. The source of these receptors is a man over 45 in good health and CMV-seronegative. Each CDR3 is given with its conserved first and last residue. D genes are given only for firm matches. Where a row states a size, it is once, few, many or the class of an expanded clone; other rows omit it.

>NA|TRBD1|TRBJ1-1|TRBV4-1
CASSKLTGKDTEAFF
TGCGCCAGCAGCAAGTTGACAGGGAAGGACACTGAAGCTTTCTTT
>NA|NA|TRBJ1-1|TRBV19
CASSHKGDTEAFF
TGTGCCAGTTCACATAAGGGGGACACTGAAGCTTTCTTT
>NA|TRBD1|TRBJ1-2|TRBV6-1
CASRQGSYGYTF
TGTGCCAGCAGACAGGGGTCCTATGGCTACACCTTC
>NA|NA|TRBJ2-1|TRBV5-1
CASSLFLYNEQFF
TGCGCCAGCAGCTTGTTCCTCTACAATGAGCAGTTCTTC
>few|TRBD2|TRBJ2-5|TRBV28
CASSPHGLAGPETQYF
TGTGCCAGCAGTCCACACGGACTAGCGGGGCCAGAGACCCAGTACTTC
>once|NA|TRBJ2-3|TRBV5-1
CASSLVEEPDTQYF
TGCGCCAGCAGCTTGGTGGAGGAGCCAGATACGCAGTATTTT
>NA|TRBD1|TRBJ1-6|TRBV6-4
CASRGPGTGSNSPLHF
TGTGCCAGCAGGGGTCCCGGGACAGGGAGTAATTCACCCCTCCACTTT
>NA|NA|TRBJ1-2|TRBV7-9
CASSPGRGYGYTF
TGTGCCAGCAGCCCCGGCAGGGGCTATGGCTACACCTTC
>NA|NA|TRBJ1-4|TRBV5-6
CASSWRQPRGEKLFF
TGTGCCAGCAGCTGGCGACAGCCCCGGGGGGAAAAACTGTTTTTT
>NA|TRBD2|TRBJ2-3|TRBV6-6
CASSAQRGGSPDTQYF
TGTGCCAGCAGTGCCCAGCGGGGGGGCAGCCCAGATACGCAGTATTTT
>NA|NA|TRBJ2-2|TRBV7-8
CASWDNKRTNTGELFF
TGTGCCAGCTGGGACAACAAGAGAACGAACACCGGGGAGCTGTTTTTT
>few|TRBD2|TRBJ2-7|TRBV6-1
CASSWGGSSYEQYF
TGTGCCAGCAGTTGGGGGGGAAGCTCCTACGAGCAGTACTTC
>few|TRBD2|TRBJ2-3|TRBV18
CASSLAGDSTDTQYF
TGTGCCAGCTCACTAGCGGGGGATAGCACAGATACGCAGTATTTT
>NA|NA|TRBJ2-2|TRBV4-3
CASSQEGGGPGELFF
TGCGCCAGCAGCCAAGAAGGGGGAGGGCCCGGGGAGCTGTTTTTT
>few|NA|TRBJ1-2|TRBV28
CASSSREIGYTF
TGTGCCAGCAGTTCCCGGGAGATTGGCTACACCTTC
>NA|NA|TRBJ2-1|TRBV6-6
CASSYRGGYNEQFF
TGTGCCAGCAGTTACAGGGGGGGATACAATGAGCAGTTCTTC
>NA|NA|TRBJ1-2|TRBV14
CASSRYPRTNYGYTF
TGTGCCAGCAGCCGGTACCCCAGGACTAACTATGGCTACACCTTC